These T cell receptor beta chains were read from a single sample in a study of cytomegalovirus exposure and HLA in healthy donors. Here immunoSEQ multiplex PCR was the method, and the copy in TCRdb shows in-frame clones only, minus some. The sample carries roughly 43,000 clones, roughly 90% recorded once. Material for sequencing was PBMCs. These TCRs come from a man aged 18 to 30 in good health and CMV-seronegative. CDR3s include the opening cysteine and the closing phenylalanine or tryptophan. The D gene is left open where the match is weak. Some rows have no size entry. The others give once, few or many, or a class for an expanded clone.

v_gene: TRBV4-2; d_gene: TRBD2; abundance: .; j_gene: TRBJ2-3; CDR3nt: TGTGCCAGCAGCCAGCAACGGGGGGGCCAGTTAGATACGCAGTATTTT; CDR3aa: CASSQQRGGQLDTQYF
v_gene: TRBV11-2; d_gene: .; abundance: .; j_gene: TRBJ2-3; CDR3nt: TGTGCCAGCAGCCCGATCTTACTGGCAGATACGCAGTATTTT; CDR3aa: CASSPILLADTQYF
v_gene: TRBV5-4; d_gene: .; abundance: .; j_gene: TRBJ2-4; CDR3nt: TGTGCCAGCAGCTTGGACAGGGATCGTTTTGAAAACATTCAGTACTTC; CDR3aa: CASSLDRDRFENIQYF
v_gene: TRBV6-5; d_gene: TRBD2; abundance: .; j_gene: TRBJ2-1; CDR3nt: TGTGCCAGCAGAACTAGCGGGTGGAACAATGAGCAGTTCTTC; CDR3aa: CASRTSGWNNEQFF
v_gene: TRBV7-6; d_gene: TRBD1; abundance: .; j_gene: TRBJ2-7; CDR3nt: TGTGCCAGCAGCTTGGACAGGGTTCCCTCCTACGAGCAGTACTTC; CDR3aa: CASSLDRVPSYEQYF
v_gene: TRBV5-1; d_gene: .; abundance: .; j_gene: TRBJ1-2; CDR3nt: TGCGCCAGCAGCTTGGGGACACCCTCCTATGGCTACACCTTC; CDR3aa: CASSLGTPSYGYTF
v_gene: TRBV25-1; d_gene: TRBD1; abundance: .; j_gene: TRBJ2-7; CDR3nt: TGTGCCAGCAGTGAGCCGGACAGGGGAGATCGCGAGCAGTACTTC; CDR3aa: CASSEPDRGDREQYF
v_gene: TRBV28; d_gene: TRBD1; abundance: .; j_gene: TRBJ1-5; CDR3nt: TGTGCCAGCAGCCCCCGGGACAGGGTGAGTCAGGCCCAGCATTTT; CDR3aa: CASSPRDRVSQAQHF
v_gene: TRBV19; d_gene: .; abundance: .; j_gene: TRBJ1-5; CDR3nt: TGTGCCAGTAGTGAGACAGGACTTAGCAATCAGCCCCAGCATTTT; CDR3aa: CASSETGLSNQPQHF
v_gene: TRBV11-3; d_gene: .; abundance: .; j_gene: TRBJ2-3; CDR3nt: TGTGCCAGCAGCCCACCGGGACTTCCGGATACGCAGTATTTT; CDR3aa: CASSPPGLPDTQYF
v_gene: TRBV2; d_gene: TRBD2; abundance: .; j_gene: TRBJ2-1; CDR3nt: TGTGCCAGCAGGGCGACTAGCGGGGGGCATAATGAGCAGTTCTTC; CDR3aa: CASRATSGGHNEQFF
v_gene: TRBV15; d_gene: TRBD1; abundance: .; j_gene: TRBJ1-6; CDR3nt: TGTGCCACCAGCAGAGACGGGACAGGCGCTATCGGTTCACCCCTCCACTTT; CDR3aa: CATSRDGTGAIGSPLHF
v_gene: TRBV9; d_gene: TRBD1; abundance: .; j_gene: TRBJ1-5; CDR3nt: TGTGCCAGCAGCGTGGGACAGGACCCCAATCAGCCCCAGCATTTT; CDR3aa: CASSVGQDPNQPQHF
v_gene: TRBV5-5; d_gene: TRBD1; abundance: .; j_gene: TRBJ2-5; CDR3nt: TGTGCCAGCAGCTTGTCCATCGCAGGGGGCCAGGAGACCCAGTACTTC; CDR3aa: CASSLSIAGGQETQYF
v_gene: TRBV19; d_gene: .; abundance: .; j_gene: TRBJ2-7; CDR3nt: TGTGCCAGTAGTATCCGAGGTCCCTCCTACGAGCAGTACTTC; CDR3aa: CASSIRGPSYEQYF
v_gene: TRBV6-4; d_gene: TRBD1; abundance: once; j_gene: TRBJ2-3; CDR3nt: TGTGCCAGCAGTGACTCGCCGACAGGGAATACAGATACGCAGTATTTT; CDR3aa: CASSDSPTGNTDTQYF